What follows are 28 T cell receptor beta chains derived from one specimen sequenced in a study of breast tumors, draining lymph nodes, adjacent tissues. TCRdb fed the multiplex PCR reads into MiXCR, producing one record per CDR3 protein. The repertoire holds some 230,000 distinct CDR3 sequences, with under 40% as singletons. The lymph nodes were axillary draining lymph nodes from breast cancer patients. The specimen was axillary lymph node tissue. The receptors derive from a female donor with breast cancer. Some clones in this sample may be carry-over from other donors' samples.

Ten or more counts support this clonotype. The chain couples TRBV9 to TRBJ2-7, with 9 bases fitting TRBD1. The CDR3 spans 14 residues. V shed 1 base, J shed 6 bases, and the junction held 5 bases outside the gene matches. Germline V gives CDR1 SGDLS, CDR2 YYNGEE. The CDR3 spells CASSVLGQGGEQYF. CDR3 DNA: TGTGCCAGCAGCGTATTGGGACAGGGTGGCGAGCAGTACTTC.

Ten or more counts support this clonotype. This sequence joins TRBV5-6 and TRBJ2-1, with D uncertain. The CDR3 sequence is 12 residues long. Germline lookup yields CDR1 SGHDT and CDR2 YYEEEE. V was trimmed by 2 bases and J by 10 bases, leaving 10 bases between them. Written as DNA, the CDR3 is TGTGCCAGCAGCTTTTCGGAGATAGAGCAGTTCTTC. It yields the protein CASSFSEIEQFF.

Only a few counts were recorded for this clonotype. The V gene is TRBV6-1, the J gene TRBJ2-3; 8 bases are shared with TRBD1. The length of the CDR3 is 15 residues. Germline V lookup: CDR1 MNHNS, CDR2 SASEGT. Germline trimming cut 6 bases from V and 4 bases from J; bases unmatched to any gene: 9. CDR3 nucleotide sequence: TGTGCCAGCAGGAACGAGGACAGGGATTCAGATACGCAGTATTTT. Protein: CASRNEDRDSDTQYF.

A few counts support this clonotype. The chain carries TRBV6-1 and TRBJ2-3, with 10 bases that match TRBD1. Trimming took 3 bases from V and 8 from J; bases not matched to a gene: 2. Germline CDR1 MNHNS, CDR2 SASEGT. CDR3 length: 13 residues. The CDR3 region has the DNA TGTGCCAGCAGTGAGGGACAGGGGACTACGCAGTATTTT. It translates to CASSEGQGTTQYF.

Many counts were recorded for this clonotype. The V and J genes are TRBV20-1 and TRBJ2-1; D ambiguous. The CDR3 has 16 amino acids. Germline-derived CDR1 and CDR2 are DFQATT and SNEGSKA (reference sequence). V lost 3 bases and J lost 0, with 15 bases in between. This chain's CDR3 is CSASDPFKGSYNEQFF. The CDR3 DNA reads TGCAGTGCTAGTGACCCCTTTAAGGGCTCCTACAATGAGCAGTTCTTC.

The chain couples TRBV5-1 to TRBJ1-1; D is unclear. Germline CDR1 reads SGHRS; CDR2 reads YFSETQ. Trimming removed 3 bases at V and 3 bases at J, with 18 bases between. This CDR3 is built from 16 residues. This CDR3 is CASSSRPGQKDTEAFF. As DNA, the CDR3 is TGCGCCAGCAGCTCGAGACCCGGTCAGAAGGACACTGAAGCTTTCTTT.

This clonotype was counted at least ten times. The chain carries TRBV20-1 and TRBJ1-4; D is undetermined. Trimming stripped 6 bases from V and 1 base from J, with 9 bases between. The germline V gene encodes CDR1 DFQATT and CDR2 SNEGSKA (reference sequence). The CDR3 loop spans 13 amino acids. CDR3 in amino acids: CSAAGLTNEKLFF. The DNA of the CDR3 is TGCAGTGCGGCGGGATTAACTAATGAAAAACTGTTTTTT.

This clonotype came up a few times. J is TRBJ2-1 and V is TRBV6-2 or TRBV6-3; D possibly corresponds to TRBD2 (6 bases). Germline assignment: CDR1 MNHEY and CDR2 SVGEGT. The V gene lost 7 bases and the J gene lost 6 bases, with 16 bases spanning the gap. This CDR3 is built from 14 residues. The CDR3 sequence: CASTQAGTSNEQFF. CDR3 nucleotides: TGTGCCAGCACCCAGGCCGGGACTTCCAATGAGCAGTTCTTC.

The sample holds many counts of this clonotype. V is TRBV3-1 and J is TRBJ1-3; D gene uncertain. CDR1 and CDR2 from the germline V gene are LGHDT and YNNKEL (reference sequence). CDR3 length equals 14 residues. Trimming pared 1 base from V and 2 bases from J, leaving 6 bases between. This CDR3 is CASSQVGAGNTIYF. Here the CDR3 DNA reads TGTGCCAGCAGCCAAGTTGGGGCTGGAAACACCATATATTTT.

Regarding this clonotype: The junction shows a germline mismatch at one end, possibly a read error. V gene TRBV7-2 combines with J gene TRBJ1-4; weak D call: TRBD1 (6 bases). The CDR3 totals 15 residues. The germline V gene encodes CDR1 SGHTA and CDR2 FQGNSA. The CDR3 here is CAGSLVGGGNEKLFF. The CDR3 bases are TGTGCCGGCAGCTTAGTAGGGGGAGGGAATGAAAAACTGTTTTTT.

Points on this clonotype: This clone may be a read error of a much larger clone one base away. The rearrangement joins TRBV9 to TRBJ2-1; 8 bases fit TRBD2. The V gene end was trimmed by 4 bases and the J gene end by 7 bases; junction bases not matched to a gene: 13. Germline lookup yields CDR1 SGDLS and CDR2 YYNGEE. This CDR3 comprises 16 residues. The CDR3: CASSRLSGMVKNEQFF. The CDR3 bases are TGTGCCAGCAGCCGACTTAGCGGGATGGTAAAAAATGAGCAGTTCTTC.

On this clonotype: Since no conserved phenylalanine or tryptophan closes the CDR3, a read error is the likely cause. It is unclear where the CDR3 begins or ends on the DNA, so no DNA is shown, and the CDR3 is as TCRdb lists it. The CDR3 region is CASSLGVYEQYFGP. The chain couples TRBV7-9 to TRBJ1-4. The CDR3 length equals 14 residues, ends included. Germline values: CDR1 SEHNR, CDR2 FQNEAQ (reference sequence).

This clonotype was detected a few times. A much more abundant neighbour one base away suggests this may be a read error. The J gene is TRBJ1-2, the V gene TRBV20-1, with TRBD1 as a possible D gene (6 bases). Trimming left V 3 bases short and J 4 bases short, with 18 bases between. This CDR3 contains 15 residues. CDR1 and CDR2 (germline): DFQATT, SNEGSKA (reference sequence). The CDR3 protein is CSASAPGVLTYGYTF. CDR3 nucleotides: TGCAGTGCTAGCGCCCCAGGGGTTCTCACCTATGGCTACACCTTC.

In regard to this clonotype: Lacking the conserved final phenylalanine or tryptophan, this CDR3 likely reflects a read error. The DNA is omitted, as the CDR3 cannot be located on it reliably, and the CDR3 follows TCRdb's listing. The V call is TRBV2, the J call TRBJ1-6. The length of the CDR3 is 15 amino acids, counting both ends. Germline V lookup: CDR1 SNHLY, CDR2 FYNNEI. CDR3 region: CASSVQGGINSPLRL.

This clonotype occurred many times. The CDR3 DNA sequence: TGTGCCAGCATCCAGGGGGGGGGCAATCAGCCCCAGCATTTT. Translating it yields CASIQGGGNQPQHF. This chain joins TRBV12-3 or TRBV12-4 and TRBJ1-5; 7 bases map to TRBD1. This CDR3 spans 14 amino acids. V dropped 7 bases and J dropped 2; count of bases not matched to a gene: 5.

The V gene is TRBV7-2, the J gene TRBJ2-5; 13 nucleotides match TRBD2. Trimming took 4 bases from V and 10 from J; bases not matched to a gene: 15. The CDR3 spans 17 residues. Germline V gene sequence: CDR1 SGHTA, CDR2 FQGNSA. CDR3 sequence (DNA): TGTGCCAGCAGCTCTGGCTCTCGACTAGCGGGGGGCGTGGGCCAGTACTTC. This codes for CASSSGSRLAGGVGQYF.

This clonotype appeared many times. The V gene is TRBV6-5, the J gene TRBJ2-7; 9 bases map to TRBD2. The germline V gene has CDR1 MNHEY and CDR2 SVGAGI. The CDR3 spans 13 residues. The junction had 4 bases not matched to a gene; V was cut back by 6 bases and J by 4 bases. The CDR3 nucleotides read TGTGCCAGCAGGCTAGCGGGGACATACGAGCAGTACTTC. Encoded protein: CASRLAGTYEQYF.

At least ten counts were recorded for this clonotype. J is TRBJ2-5 and V is TRBV12-5; D is uncertain. Looked up from germline, CDR1 is LGHNT and CDR2 is FRNRAP. The CDR3 is 11 residues long. Trimming removed 2 bases at V and 14 bases at J, with 12 bases between. Here the CDR3 reads CASGLFVQDYF. In DNA form, the CDR3 reads TGTGCTAGTGGTTTGTTTGTGCAGGACTACTTC.

V usage is TRBV7-9 and J usage is TRBJ2-3; D uncertain. The V gene lost 8 bases and the J gene lost 0 bases, with 15 bases spanning the gap. The CDR3 runs 15 residues. The germline CDR1 and CDR2 sequences are SEHNR and FQNEAQ (reference sequence). In nucleotides, the CDR3 is TGTGCCAGCTGTCAAGGACGCCTTAGCACAGATACGCAGTATTTT. Translation gives CASCQGRLSTDTQYF. The full variable domain, completed using reference TRBV7-9 and TRBJ2-3, is DTGVSQNPRHKITKRGQNVTFRCDPISEHNRLYWYRQTLGQGPEFLTYFQNEAQLEKSRLLSDRFSAERPKGSFSTLEIQRTEQGDSAMYLCASCQGRLSTDTQYFGPGTRLTVL.

Notes on this clonotype: One junction end disagrees with the germline gene, perhaps due to a read error. V usage is TRBV24-1 and J usage is TRBJ2-2; 7 bases match TRBD2. This CDR3 has 15 residues. The germline CDR1 and CDR2 sequences are KGHDR and SFDVKD. The CDR3 coding sequence is TGTACCACTAGTGATTATCGCGGGAGCCCCGGGGAGCTGTTTTTT. Translating it yields CTTSDYRGSPGELFF.

J is TRBJ1-2 and V is TRBV2, with D perhaps matching TRBD1 (5 bases). Germline assignment: CDR1 SNHLY and CDR2 FYNNEI. This CDR3 is 13 amino acids long. Trimming took off 3 bases at V and 4 bases at J, with 9 bases between the two ends. The CDR3 DNA is TGTGCCAGCAGTGAGGGGGAGGGCTATGGCTACACCTTC. Its protein product is CASSEGEGYGYTF. The full variable domain, in which reference TRBV2 and TRBJ1-2 provide the parts outside the CDR3, is EPEVTQTPSHQVTQMGQEVILRCVPISNHLYFYWYRQILGQKVEFLVSFYNNEISEKSEIFDDQFSVERPDGSNFTLKIRSTKLEDSAMYFCASSEGEGYGYTFGSGTRLTVV.

The chain employs TRBV20-1 and TRBJ2-6; possibly TRBD1 or TRBD2 for D (6 bases each). Germline V lookup: CDR1 DFQATT, CDR2 SNEGSKA (reference sequence). The CDR3 runs 15 residues. V was pared by 1 base and J by 3 bases, with 10 bases between. The CDR3, as DNA: TGCAGTGCTAGAGCGGGGGCCTTTGGGGCCAACGTCCTGACTTTC. Amino acids: CSARAGAFGANVLTF.

Ten or more counts support this clonotype. The rearrangement joins TRBV7-3 to TRBJ2-2; D not certain. Trimming removed 5 bases from V and 1 base from J, with 5 bases in between. The germline CDR1 and CDR2 sequences are SGHTA and FQGTGA. The CDR3 is made up of 13 amino acids. CDR3 amino acids: CASSRQNTGELFF. CDR3 nucleotide sequence: TGTGCCAGCAGCCGCCAGAACACCGGGGAGCTGTTTTTT.

Only one count was recorded for this clonotype. A much larger clone differs by one base, so this may be a read error. This chain links TRBV6-6 with TRBJ1-6; 8 bases are shared with TRBD1. J was trimmed by 0 bases and V by 5 bases; bases with no gene match: 9. The germline V gene encodes CDR1 MNHNY and CDR2 SVGAGI (reference sequence). The CDR3 runs 18 residues. CDR3 coding DNA: TGTGCCAGCAGTAACCTCCGGACAGGGAGCTCCTATAATTCACCCCTCCACTTT. Translating it yields CASSNLRTGSSYNSPLHF.

The chain links TRBV20-1 to TRBJ1-5; D is unclear. Germline-derived CDR1 and CDR2 are DFQATT and SNEGSKA (reference sequence). The V end lost 6 bases, the J end lost 9 bases, and 21 bases lay between the germline ends. The CDR3 runs to 14 residues. The CDR3 coding sequence is TGCAGTGCCAGTCGGGCAGCCCTATATCCGCCCCAGCATTTT. It codes for CSASRAALYPPQHF.

As regards this clonotype: The CDR3 ends on some other residue instead of the conserved phenylalanine or tryptophan, so this is likely a read error. The DNA is left out, because the CDR3 cannot be placed on it with certainty; the CDR3 is given as TCRdb lists it. The V and J genes are TRBV7-2 and TRBJ2-6; TRBD2 is taken as the D call from the table, unchecked against the DNA. The CDR3 sequence runs 8 residues, both termini included. CDR1 and CDR2 from the germline V gene are SGHTA and FQGNSA. CDR3 loop: CASSWASG.

This clonotype has ten or more counts. The genes are TRBV14 and TRBJ2-7; D possibly corresponds to TRBD2 (6 bases). The CDR3 has 14 residues. Germline assignment: CDR1 SGHDN and CDR2 FVKESK. The V and J ends lost 1 base and 1 base respectively, with 8 bases between them. This chain's CDR3 is CASSQGGTSYEQYF. The CDR3 nucleotides are TGTGCCAGCAGCCAAGGGGGGACTTCCTACGAGCAGTACTTC.

J is TRBJ2-3 and V is TRBV25-1; TRBD2 matches at 11 bases. V was clipped by 6 bases and J by 2 bases; unmatched bases: 31. Germline V gene sequence: CDR1 MGHDK, CDR2 SYGVNS. The CDR3 has 24 amino acids. CDR3 region: CASSGPQTSGTTPGHPDITDTQYF. CDR3 nucleotide sequence: TGTGCCAGCAGCGGACCCCAGACTAGCGGGACAACCCCGGGACATCCGGATATCACAGATACGCAGTATTTT. Full variable domain (missing parts from reference TRBV25-1 and TRBJ2-3): EADIYQTPRYLVIGTGKKITLECSQTMGHDKMYWYQQDPGMELHLIHYSYGVNSTEKGDLSSESTVSRIRTEHFPLTLESARPSHTSQYLCASSGPQTSGTTPGHPDITDTQYFGPGTRLTVL.